This T cell receptor (beta chain) was identified in a study of CD8 T cells in Susac syndrome. General study results and limits: The TCR sequencing and HLA analysis in the study involved a relatively small number of individuals, as the study acknowledged.

Remarks on this clonotype: Its matching antigen is unknown.

Peripheral blood CD8+ and CD4+ T cells were profiled by TCR beta sequencing. TEMRA cells were enriched by FACS, and CD4+ and CD8+ T cells were negatively isolated. With random hexamers, roughly 0.5 to 1 ug RNA was reverse transcribed. It was immunoSEQ multiplex PCR that amplified TCR beta CDR3 across 54 Vbeta and 13 Jbeta. TCRdb re-called the immunoSEQ multiplex PCR reads through MiXCR, storing one row per CDR3 protein. Of about 280,000 distinct CDR3 sequences in the sample, more than 75% are singletons; the top ten hold 0.095% to 0.14%. The CDR3 runs to 14 residues. Deletions cut 2 bases from V and 6 bases from J, with 13 bases between. The germline gives CDR1 MNHEY, CDR2 SMNVEV (reference sequence).

Sequences were obtained from CD8+ T cells from PBMCs. The receptor comes from a human donor with multiple sclerosis. The chain joins TRBV27 to TRBJ1-2; D is ambiguous. CDR3 amino acids: CASSLSSVGDGYTF. CDR3 nucleotide sequence: TGTGCCAGCAGTTTAAGTTCAGTGGGTGATGGCTACACCTTC.